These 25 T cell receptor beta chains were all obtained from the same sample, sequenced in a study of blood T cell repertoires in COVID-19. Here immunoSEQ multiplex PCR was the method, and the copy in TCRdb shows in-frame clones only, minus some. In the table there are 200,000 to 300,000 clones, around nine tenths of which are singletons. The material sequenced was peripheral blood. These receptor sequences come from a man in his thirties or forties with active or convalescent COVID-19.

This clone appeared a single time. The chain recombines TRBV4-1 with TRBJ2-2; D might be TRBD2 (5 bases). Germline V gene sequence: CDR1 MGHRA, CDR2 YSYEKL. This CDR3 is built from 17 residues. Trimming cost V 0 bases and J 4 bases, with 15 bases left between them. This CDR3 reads CASSQDSQRSTTGELFF. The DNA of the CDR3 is TGCGCCAGCAGCCAAGATTCCCAGCGGAGCACCACCGGGGAGCTGTTTTTT.

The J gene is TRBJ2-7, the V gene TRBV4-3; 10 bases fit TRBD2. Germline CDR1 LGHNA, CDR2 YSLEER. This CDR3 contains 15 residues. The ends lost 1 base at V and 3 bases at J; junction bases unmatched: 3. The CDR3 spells CASSQVASGGYEQYF. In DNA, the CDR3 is TGCGCCAGCAGCCAAGTGGCTAGCGGGGGCTACGAGCAGTACTTC.

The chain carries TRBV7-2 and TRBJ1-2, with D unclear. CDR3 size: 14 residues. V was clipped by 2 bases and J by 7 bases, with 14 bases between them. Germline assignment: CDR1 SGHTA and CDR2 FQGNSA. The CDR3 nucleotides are TGTGCCAGCAGCTTAAGTCCCGGGTTGGGTGGCTACACCTTC. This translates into CASSLSPGLGGYTF.

This chain's CDR3 is CASRPRGSYEQYF. The CDR3 DNA follows: TGTGCCAGTCGACCTCGGGGGTCCTACGAGCAGTACTTC. The rearrangement uses TRBV27 and TRBJ2-7, with D perhaps TRBD2 (6 bases). The V end lost 9 bases, the J end lost 1 base, and 13 bases lay between the germline ends. This CDR3 has 13 amino acids. The germline gives CDR1 MNHEY, CDR2 SMNVEV (reference sequence).

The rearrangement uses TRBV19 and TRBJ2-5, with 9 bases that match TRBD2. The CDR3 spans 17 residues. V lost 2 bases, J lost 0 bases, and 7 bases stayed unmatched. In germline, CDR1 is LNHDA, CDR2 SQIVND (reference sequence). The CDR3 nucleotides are TGTGCCAGTAGTATAATTGCTAGCGGGACATACCAAGAGACCCAGTACTTC. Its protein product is CASSIIASGTYQETQYF.

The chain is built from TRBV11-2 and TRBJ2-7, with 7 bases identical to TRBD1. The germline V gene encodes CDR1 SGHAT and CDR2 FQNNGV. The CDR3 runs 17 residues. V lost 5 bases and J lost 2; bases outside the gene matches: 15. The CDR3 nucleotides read TGTGCCAGCAGCGGAAATTGGGGGACAGTATCGACCTACGAGCAGTACTTC. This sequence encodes CASSGNWGTVSTYEQYF.

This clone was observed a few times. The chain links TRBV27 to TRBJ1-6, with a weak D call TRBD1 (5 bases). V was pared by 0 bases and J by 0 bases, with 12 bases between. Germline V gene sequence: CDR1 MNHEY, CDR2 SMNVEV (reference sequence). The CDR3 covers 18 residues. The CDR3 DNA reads TGTGCCAGCAGTTTATCGGGGGGGGTTTTCTCCTATAATTCACCCCTCCACTTT. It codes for CASSLSGGVFSYNSPLHF.

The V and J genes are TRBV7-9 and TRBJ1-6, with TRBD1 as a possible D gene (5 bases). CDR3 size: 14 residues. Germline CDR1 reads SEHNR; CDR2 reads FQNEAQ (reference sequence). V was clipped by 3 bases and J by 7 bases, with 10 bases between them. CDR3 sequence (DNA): TGTGCCAGCAGCTTGTCAGGACAAAATTCACCCCTCCACTTT. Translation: CASSLSGQNSPLHF.

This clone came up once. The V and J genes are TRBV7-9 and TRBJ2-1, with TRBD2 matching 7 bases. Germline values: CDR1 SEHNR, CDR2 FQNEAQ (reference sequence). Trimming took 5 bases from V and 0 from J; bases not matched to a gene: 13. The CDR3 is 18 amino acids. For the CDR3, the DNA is TGTGCCAGCAGCCACCCTACCACGGGGGGTTCCTCCTACAATGAGCAGTTCTTC. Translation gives CASSHPTTGGSSYNEQFF.

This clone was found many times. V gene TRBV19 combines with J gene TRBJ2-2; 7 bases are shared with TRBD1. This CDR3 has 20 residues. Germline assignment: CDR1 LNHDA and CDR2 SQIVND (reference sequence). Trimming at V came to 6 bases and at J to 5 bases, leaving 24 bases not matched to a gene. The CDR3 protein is CASSPRIQGTSRGGTGELFF. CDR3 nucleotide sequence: TGTGCCAGTAGCCCAAGGATACAGGGGACAAGTCGGGGTGGGACCGGGGAGCTGTTTTTT.

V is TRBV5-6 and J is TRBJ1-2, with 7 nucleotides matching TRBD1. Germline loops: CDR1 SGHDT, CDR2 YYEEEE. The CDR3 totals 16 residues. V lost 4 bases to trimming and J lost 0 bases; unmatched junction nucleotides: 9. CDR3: CASSPGVGGANYGYTF. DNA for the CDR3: TGTGCCAGCAGCCCGGGAGTAGGGGGCGCTAACTATGGCTACACCTTC.

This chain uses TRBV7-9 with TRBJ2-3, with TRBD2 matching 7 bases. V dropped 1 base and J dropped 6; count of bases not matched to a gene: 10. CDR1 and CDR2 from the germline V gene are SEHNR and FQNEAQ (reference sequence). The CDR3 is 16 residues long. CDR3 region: CASSLGGGAVADTQYF. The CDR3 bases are TGTGCCAGCAGCTTAGGCGGGGGAGCGGTTGCTGATACGCAGTATTTT.

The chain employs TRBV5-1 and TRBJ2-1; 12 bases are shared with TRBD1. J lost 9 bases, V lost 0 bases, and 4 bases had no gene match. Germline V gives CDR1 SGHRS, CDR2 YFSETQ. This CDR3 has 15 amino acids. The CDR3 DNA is TGCGCCAGCAGCTTGGCGGGACAGGGGGCCATTGAGCAGTTCTTC. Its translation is CASSLAGQGAIEQFF.

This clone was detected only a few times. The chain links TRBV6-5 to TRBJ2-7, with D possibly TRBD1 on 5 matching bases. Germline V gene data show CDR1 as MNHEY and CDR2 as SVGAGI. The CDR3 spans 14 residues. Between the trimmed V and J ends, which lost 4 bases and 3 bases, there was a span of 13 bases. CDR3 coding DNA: TGTGCCAGCAGTTCTTTGGGGCAGGGCTACGAGCAGTACTTC. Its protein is CASSSLGQGYEQYF.

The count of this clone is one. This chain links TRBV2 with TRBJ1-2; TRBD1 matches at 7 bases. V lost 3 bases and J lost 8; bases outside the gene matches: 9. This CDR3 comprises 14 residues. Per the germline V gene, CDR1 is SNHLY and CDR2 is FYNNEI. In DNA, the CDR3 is TGTGCCAGCAGTGAGTTACAGGGGTGGGAAGGCTACACCTTC. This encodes CASSELQGWEGYTF.

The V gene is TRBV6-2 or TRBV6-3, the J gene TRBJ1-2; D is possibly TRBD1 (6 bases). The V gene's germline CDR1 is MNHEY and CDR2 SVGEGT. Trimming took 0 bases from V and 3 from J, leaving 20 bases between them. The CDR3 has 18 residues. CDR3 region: CASSYSVFLTGLHYGYTF. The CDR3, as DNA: TGTGCCAGCAGTTACTCGGTCTTTTTGACAGGCTTACACTATGGCTACACCTTC.

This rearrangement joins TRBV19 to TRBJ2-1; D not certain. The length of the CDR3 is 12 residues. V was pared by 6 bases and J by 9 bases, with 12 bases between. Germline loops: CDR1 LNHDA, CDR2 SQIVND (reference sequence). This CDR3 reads CASSPSRGEQFF. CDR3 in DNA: TGTGCCAGTAGCCCCTCGCGTGGTGAGCAGTTCTTC.

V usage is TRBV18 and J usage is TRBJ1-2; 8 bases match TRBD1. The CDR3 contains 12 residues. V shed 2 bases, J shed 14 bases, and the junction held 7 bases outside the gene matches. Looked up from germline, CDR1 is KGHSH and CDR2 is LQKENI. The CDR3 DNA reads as TGTGCCAGCTCACCAAGGGACAGGCCCGTGACCTTC. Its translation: CASSPRDRPVTF.

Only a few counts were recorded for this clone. As DNA, the CDR3 is TGTGCCAGTAGTGGTTATAGAAATTCACCCCTCCACTTT. Translation: CASSGYRNSPLHF. The genes are TRBV19 and TRBJ1-6; D is unclear. Germline V gene lookup returns CDR1 LNHDA and CDR2 SQIVND (reference sequence). The CDR3 totals 13 residues. Trimming took off 5 bases at V and 7 bases at J, with 9 bases between the two ends.

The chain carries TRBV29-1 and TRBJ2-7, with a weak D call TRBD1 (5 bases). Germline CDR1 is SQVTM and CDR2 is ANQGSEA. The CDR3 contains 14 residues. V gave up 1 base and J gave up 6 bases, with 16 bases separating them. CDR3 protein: CSVEGEGARIEQYF. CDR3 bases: TGCAGCGTTGAAGGGGAAGGGGCGCGGATCGAGCAGTACTTC.

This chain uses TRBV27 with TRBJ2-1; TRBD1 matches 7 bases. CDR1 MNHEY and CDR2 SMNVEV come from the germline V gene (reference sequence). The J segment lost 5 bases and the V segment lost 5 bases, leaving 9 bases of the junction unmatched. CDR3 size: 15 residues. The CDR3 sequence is CASSIRDRGNNEQFF. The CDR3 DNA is TGTGCCAGCAGTATCCGGGACAGAGGCAACAATGAGCAGTTCTTC.

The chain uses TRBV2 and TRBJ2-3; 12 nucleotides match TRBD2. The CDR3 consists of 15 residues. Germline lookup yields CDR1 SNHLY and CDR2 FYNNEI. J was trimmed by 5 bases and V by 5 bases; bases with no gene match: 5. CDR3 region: CASSWTSGVQDTQYF. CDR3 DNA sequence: TGTGCCAGCAGTTGGACTAGCGGGGTTCAAGATACGCAGTATTTT.

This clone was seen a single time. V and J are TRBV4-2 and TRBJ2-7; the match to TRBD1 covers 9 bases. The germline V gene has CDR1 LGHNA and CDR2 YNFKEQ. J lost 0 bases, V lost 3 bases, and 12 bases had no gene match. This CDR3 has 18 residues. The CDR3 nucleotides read TGTGCCAGCAGCCAGGAACCGACAGGGGGGACCCTCTCCTACGAGCAGTACTTC. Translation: CASSQEPTGGTLSYEQYF.

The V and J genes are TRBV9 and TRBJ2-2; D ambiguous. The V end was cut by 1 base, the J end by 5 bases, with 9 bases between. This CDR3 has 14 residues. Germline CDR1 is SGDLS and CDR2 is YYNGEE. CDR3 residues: CASSVIFGTGELFF. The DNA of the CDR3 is TGTGCCAGCAGCGTAATCTTCGGGACCGGGGAGCTGTTTTTT.

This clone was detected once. Written as DNA, the CDR3 is TGTGCCAGCAGCTTGTATCAGGGGCTCGTGGGGGAGCTGTTTTTT. It yields the protein CASSLYQGLVGELFF. The chain links TRBV5-4 to TRBJ2-2; TRBD1 might be the D (6 bases). Germline CDR1 and CDR2: SGHNT and YYREEE (reference sequence). The V gene lost 1 base and the J gene lost 8 bases, with 15 bases spanning the gap. This CDR3 has 15 amino acids.